Following are 23 T cell receptor beta chains from one sample sequenced in a study of CD8 T cells in ankylosing spondylitis. TCRdb re-called the 5' RACE reads through MiXCR, storing one row per CDR3 protein. The sample yields approximately 210,000 distinct CDR3 sequences, roughly 13% seen once. Material: blood, either unsorted or a sorted T cell fraction (not recorded which). These TCRs come from a male donor with ankylosing spondylitis or in good health (not recorded which).

This clonotype was recorded at least ten times. The chain joins TRBV5-1 to TRBJ2-5; TRBD1 might be the D (5 bases). V was clipped by 4 bases and J by 3 bases, with 13 bases between them. CDR3 size: 14 residues. CDR1 is SGHRS and CDR2 is YFSETQ in the germline V gene. The DNA for the CDR3 is TGCGCCAGCAGCCCATCTGGACAAGAAGAGACCCAGTACTTC. Translated, it gives CASSPSGQEETQYF.

This clonotype was seen repeatedly, ten times or more. The chain combines TRBV5-1 with TRBJ1-2; 8 positions agree with TRBD1. V was pared by 4 bases and J by 8 bases, with 7 bases of the junction left unmatched. The germline V gene encodes CDR1 SGHRS and CDR2 YFSETQ. The CDR3 spans 13 residues. The CDR3 coding sequence is TGCGCCAGCAGCCCCGGACAGGGAAGCGGCTACACCTTC. Translated: CASSPGQGSGYTF.

This clonotype was observed a few times. The genes are TRBV4-1 and TRBJ2-2, with 13 bases aligning to TRBD2. The CDR3 spans 18 residues. J lost 5 bases, V lost 1 base, and 7 bases had no gene match. Germline V gives CDR1 MGHRA, CDR2 YSYEKL. The CDR3: CASSQGGLAGVGTGELFF. The CDR3 region has the DNA TGCGCCAGCAGCCAAGGCGGACTAGCGGGAGTCGGAACCGGGGAGCTGTTTTTT.

This chain connects TRBV4-1 to TRBJ2-7; D is possibly TRBD2 (6 bases). Per germline, CDR1 MGHRA and CDR2 YSYEKL. The CDR3 extends over 16 amino acids. V dropped 2 bases and J dropped 2 bases, with 16 bases sitting between them. The CDR3, as DNA: TGCGCCAGCAGCCAATTGCCGGGACTTTCAACCTACGAGCAGTACTTC. This gives the protein CASSQLPGLSTYEQYF.

This clonotype showed up just a few times. The chain is built from TRBV2 and TRBJ2-3; 9 bases fit TRBD1. With V trimmed by 4 bases and J by 1 base, 3 bases remained unmatched. This CDR3 contains 15 residues. Germline V CDR1 and CDR2: SNHLY, FYNNEI. The CDR3 DNA sequence: TGTGCCAGCAGTGGGTGGACAGGGGGCACAGATACGCAGTATTTT. It is translated as CASSGWTGGTDTQYF.

The chain links TRBV19 to TRBJ2-5; the D gene is possibly TRBD2 (5 bases). The CDR3 length is 14 residues. Per the germline V gene, CDR1 is LNHDA and CDR2 is SQIVND (reference sequence). Trimming pared 3 bases from V and 9 bases from J, leaving 17 bases between. The chain's CDR3 is CASSMYDGDRAQYF. CDR3 nucleotides: TGTGCCAGTAGTATGTATGACGGGGATCGGGCCCAGTACTTC.

There are a few counts of this clonotype. This rearrangement joins TRBV4-1 to TRBJ2-7; 7 bases line up with TRBD1. V trimming: 3 bases; J trimming: 0 bases; junction bases outside the gene matches: 2. CDR1 is MGHRA and CDR2 is YSYEKL in the germline V gene. The CDR3 is 14 amino acids. As DNA, the CDR3 is TGCGCCAGCAGCCACCGGGACAGCTCCTACGAGCAGTACTTC. It is translated as CASSHRDSSYEQYF.

The chain couples TRBV27 to TRBJ2-1, with D unclear. CDR1 is MNHEY, CDR2 SMNVEV, per germline (reference sequence). The CDR3 is 15 residues long. V lost 2 bases to trimming and J lost 0 bases, with 8 bases between them. The chain's CDR3 is CASSLTADSYNEQFF. CDR3 nucleotide sequence: TGTGCCAGCAGTTTAACTGCGGACTCCTACAATGAGCAGTTCTTC.

The genes are TRBV4-1 and TRBJ2-7; 7 nucleotides align to TRBD1. This CDR3 comprises 15 residues. The V gene's germline CDR1 is MGHRA and CDR2 YSYEKL. With 4 bases clipped from V and 3 bases from J, the junction kept 9 bases outside the gene matches. In DNA form, the CDR3 reads TGCGCCAGCAGCCTACGCCTGGCAGGGGGCTACGAGCAGTACTTC. It translates to CASSLRLAGGYEQYF.

The chain joins TRBV20-1 to TRBJ2-3; TRBD1 agrees at 9 bases. Per the germline V gene, CDR1 is DFQATT and CDR2 is SNEGSKA (reference sequence). V was pared by 5 bases and J by 4 bases, with 7 bases of the junction left unmatched. This CDR3 contains 14 residues. The CDR3 protein is CSAYSGQGPDTQYF. CDR3 nucleotide sequence: TGCAGTGCTTACTCTGGACAGGGGCCAGATACGCAGTATTTT.

The chain joins TRBV27 to TRBJ2-7; D call uncertain. Germline V lookup: CDR1 MNHEY, CDR2 SMNVEV (reference sequence). V lost 10 bases and J 2 bases, leaving 9 bases between the germline ends. The CDR3 is 11 amino acids. The CDR3 DNA reads TGTGCCACCCGGTTTGCCTACGAGCAGTACTTC. It translates to CATRFAYEQYF.

This clonotype showed up just a few times. The V and J genes are TRBV7-9 and TRBJ2-2; 9 nucleotides match TRBD2. Germline V gene data show CDR1 as SEHNR and CDR2 as FQNEAQ (reference sequence). The CDR3 is 16 residues long. V gave up 5 bases and J gave up 3 bases; unmatched junction bases: 7. The CDR3 DNA sequence: TGTGCCAGCAGCCCCCTGGGACTAGCTTACACCGGGGAGCTGTTTTTT. It encodes CASSPLGLAYTGELFF.

The rearrangement uses TRBV7-9 and TRBJ2-1; a weak D match, TRBD2 (6 bases). V lost 5 bases, J lost 7 bases, and 21 bases lay in between. Germline values: CDR1 SEHNR, CDR2 FQNEAQ (reference sequence). The CDR3 is 16 residues long. CDR3 DNA: TGTGCCAGCAGCGTACCCCGGGACTCTTTAGGGAATGAGCAGTTCTTC. Protein: CASSVPRDSLGNEQFF.

This clonotype was observed a few times. V is TRBV10-3 and J is TRBJ1-1; D is unresolved. Per germline, CDR1 ENHRY and CDR2 SYGVKD. The CDR3 is 13 amino acids. Deletions cut 4 bases from V and 1 base from J, with 7 bases between. CDR3 amino acids: CAISGPSNTEAFF. The CDR3 bases are TGTGCCATCAGTGGACCGTCGAACACTGAAGCTTTCTTT.

This clonotype was seen at least ten times. This chain connects TRBV12-3 or TRBV12-4 to TRBJ2-2, with D possibly matching TRBD2 (6 bases). The V and J ends lost 10 bases and 0 bases respectively, with 12 bases between them. The CDR3 is made up of 14 amino acids. CDR3: CATAGLPNTGELFF. CDR3 nucleotides: TGTGCCACCGCGGGACTTCCGAACACCGGGGAGCTGTTTTTT.

The chain recombines TRBV12-3 or TRBV12-4 with TRBJ2-3, with D possibly being TRBD2 (6 bases). V shed 3 bases and J shed 2 bases, with 18 bases lying between them. The CDR3 totals 17 residues. CDR3 bases: TGTGCCAGCAGTTTTGTTACTAGCCGATCCTACACAGATACGCAGTATTTT. It codes for CASSFVTSRSYTDTQYF.

This clonotype was observed a handful of times. The chain links TRBV7-9 to TRBJ2-7, with TRBD1 matching over 7 bases. There are 15 residues in the CDR3. Looked up from germline, CDR1 is SEHNR and CDR2 is FQNEAQ (reference sequence). V shed 4 bases, J shed 2 bases, and the junction held 8 bases outside the gene matches. This chain's CDR3 is CASSSEAGGAYEQYF. In DNA, the CDR3 is TGTGCCAGCAGCTCAGAGGCAGGGGGAGCCTACGAGCAGTACTTC.

This clonotype was recorded at least ten times. V and J are TRBV29-1 and TRBJ2-7, with D possibly TRBD2 on 5 matching bases. The CDR3 has 13 amino acids. Germline assignment: CDR1 SQVTM and CDR2 ANQGSEA. The V and J ends lost 7 bases and 0 bases respectively, with 13 bases between them. In DNA, the CDR3 is TGCAGCGCCACCGGCGGAGGCTCCTACGAGCAGTACTTC. Its translation is CSATGGGSYEQYF.

This chain links TRBV24-1 with TRBJ2-1; TRBD2 agrees at 13 bases. The CDR3 extends over 18 amino acids. Germline assignment: CDR1 KGHDR and CDR2 SFDVKD. With V trimmed by 4 bases and J by 4 bases, 9 bases remained unmatched. The CDR3 here is CATSEGGLAGFGYNEQFF. The CDR3 region has the DNA TGTGCCACCAGTGAGGGGGGACTAGCGGGATTTGGGTACAATGAGCAGTTCTTC.

This clonotype was seen many times. V and J are TRBV5-5 and TRBJ2-1; 10 nucleotides agree with TRBD2. After removal of 6 bases from V and 6 bases from J, the junction contained 12 bases not matched to a gene. This CDR3 contains 16 residues. Germline V gene lookup returns CDR1 SGHKS and CDR2 YYEKEE (reference sequence). CDR3 loop: CASTEEGLANLNEQFF. CDR3 coding DNA: TGTGCCAGCACCGAGGAGGGACTAGCGAACCTCAATGAGCAGTTCTTC.

The genes are TRBV29-1 and TRBJ1-2; no clear D gene. Per germline, CDR1 SQVTM and CDR2 ANQGSEA. Trimming took off 4 bases at V and 8 bases at J, with 11 bases between the two ends. The CDR3 spans 11 residues. The CDR3 bases are TGCAGCGTTGCTGGGTCGTGGGGCTACACCTTC. The encoded protein is CSVAGSWGYTF.

This chain joins TRBV7-9 and TRBJ2-7; D may be TRBD1 or TRBD2 (5 bases each). The germline CDR1 and CDR2 sequences are SEHNR and FQNEAQ (reference sequence). This CDR3 contains 12 residues. V shed 3 bases and J shed 4 bases, with 7 bases lying between them. CDR3 DNA sequence: TGTGCCAGCAGCTTGGGGGAATACGAGCAGTACTTC. It encodes CASSLGEYEQYF.

This clonotype was seen a handful of times. V usage is TRBV3-1 and J usage is TRBJ2-1; D remains ambiguous. Germline CDR1 LGHDT, CDR2 YNNKEL (reference sequence). Trimming took off 0 bases at V and 8 bases at J, with 17 bases between the two ends. The CDR3 consists of 16 residues. CDR3 protein: CASSQDRRRAEHEQFF. The CDR3 DNA sequence: TGTGCCAGCAGCCAAGATAGGAGAAGGGCTGAGCATGAGCAGTTCTTC.